The 24 T cell receptor beta chains given below trace back to one sample, sequenced in a study of CD8+CD57+ T cells in acquired aplastic anemia. Selection for sequencing was limited to patients who had shown CD8+CD57+ cell expansion by flow cytometry. The TCR beta profiling, which covered VDJ combination and CDR3 sequence, was carried out using genomic DNA as the template. TCRdb called the reads again in MiXCR, with one record for every CDR3 protein. The sample contains some 150,000 distinct CDR3 sequences, about two thirds of which appear only once. Sequencing input: sorted CD4+, CD8+, or CD8+CD57+ T cells (not recorded which) from PBMCs. Source of these receptors: a human donor with aplastic anemia.

The chain combines TRBV20-1 with TRBJ1-2; 7 nucleotides agree with TRBD1. CDR3 length: 14 residues. In germline, CDR1 is DFQATT, CDR2 SNEGSKA (reference sequence). J was trimmed by 4 bases and V by 0 bases; bases with no gene match: 5. The chain's CDR3 is CSARDLGTVYGYTF. In DNA, the CDR3 is TGCAGTGCTAGAGATCTAGGGACAGTCTATGGCTACACCTTC.

This clonotype was seen once. V gene TRBV5-4 combines with J gene TRBJ1-4, with D tentatively TRBD1 (6 bases). From germline, CDR1 is SGHNT and CDR2 YYREEE (reference sequence). The CDR3 extends over 14 amino acids. V was trimmed by 3 bases and J by 8 bases, leaving 14 bases between them. The DNA for the CDR3 is TGTGCCAGCAGCTACGGGGGGGCTAGGGAAAAACTGTTTTTT. It encodes CASSYGGAREKLFF. Full variable domain (remainder filled in from reference TRBV5-4 and TRBJ1-4): ETGVTQSPTHLIKTRGQQVTLRCSSQSGHNTVSWYQQALGQGPQFIFQYYREEENGRGNFPPRFSGLQFPNYSSELNVNALELDDSALYLCASSYGGAREKLFFGSGTQLSVL.

This clonotype was seen only a few times. The J gene is TRBJ2-5, the V gene TRBV7-8; D gene ambiguous. The CDR3 is made up of 14 amino acids. Per germline, CDR1 SGHVS and CDR2 FQNEAQ. The V gene lost 0 bases and the J gene lost 0 bases, with 5 bases spanning the gap. CDR3 in amino acids: CASSLAGNQETQYF. CDR3 nucleotides: TGTGCCAGCAGCTTAGCAGGGAACCAAGAGACCCAGTACTTC. Together with reference TRBV7-8 and TRBJ2-5, the CDR3 gives the full variable domain: GAGVSQSPRYKVAKRGQDVALRCDPISGHVSLFWYQQALGQGPEFLTYFQNEAQLDKSGLPSDRFFAERPEGSVSTLKIQRTQQEDSAVYLCASSLAGNQETQYFGPGTRLLVL.

Here the CDR3 reads CASSLGLAGRGDTQYF. The CDR3 DNA sequence: TGTGCCAGCAGCTTAGGACTAGCGGGACGAGGAGATACGCAGTATTTT. The chain employs TRBV7-9 and TRBJ2-3, with 11 bases aligning to TRBD2. The CDR3 is 16 amino acids. In germline, CDR1 is SEHNR, CDR2 FQNEAQ (reference sequence). V shed 1 base and J 5 bases; nucleotides not matched to a gene: 5.

As regards this clonotype: This may arise from a read error, as a much more abundant clone is one base away. V gene TRBV6-4 combines with J gene TRBJ2-1; maybe TRBD1 (6 bases). The germline V gene has CDR1 MRHNA and CDR2 SNTAGT. V was trimmed by 0 bases and J by 9 bases, leaving 15 bases between them. The CDR3 length is 15 residues. CDR3 region: CASSDSMGSDSEQFF. The CDR3 DNA reads TGTGCCAGCAGTGACTCGATGGGTTCGGACAGTGAGCAGTTCTTC.

This clonotype has only one observation. This chain joins TRBV7-3 and TRBJ2-1, with 8 bases identical to TRBD2. V dropped 4 bases and J dropped 6; count of bases not matched to a gene: 8. The CDR3 runs 15 residues. CDR1 and CDR2 from the germline V gene are SGHTA and FQGTGA. CDR3 bases: TGTGCCAGCAGCTCCGGCGGGGGGCCGGGCAATGAGCAGTTCTTC. Protein: CASSSGGGPGNEQFF.

The chain links TRBV12-3 or TRBV12-4 to TRBJ2-7, with TRBD2 matching over 8 bases. The CDR3 covers 13 residues. V shed 5 bases and J 7 bases; nucleotides not matched to a gene: 7. The CDR3 protein is CASSGIAGREQYF. DNA of the CDR3: TGTGCCAGCAGTGGGATAGCGGGGAGGGAGCAGTACTTC.

CDR3 DNA: TGTGCCACCAGTGATTCGACAGGGTACGGTCAGCCCCAGCATTTT. Translation gives CATSDSTGYGQPQHF. This sequence joins TRBV24-1 and TRBJ1-5; 7 bases are shared with TRBD1. This CDR3 has 15 amino acids. V lost 2 bases to trimming and J lost 6 bases; unmatched junction nucleotides: 6. Looked up from germline, CDR1 is KGHDR and CDR2 is SFDVKD.

J is TRBJ1-2 and V is TRBV7-6; the D is unclear. The CDR3 sequence is 14 residues long. Germline V lookup: CDR1 SGHVS, CDR2 FNYEAQ. Between the trimmed V and J ends, which lost 1 base and 2 bases, there was a span of 8 bases. The CDR3 protein is CASSLGSGNYGYTF. In DNA form, the CDR3 reads TGTGCCAGCAGCTTAGGGTCCGGAAACTATGGCTACACCTTC.

This sequence joins TRBV20-1 and TRBJ2-7; TRBD2 matches 7 bases. CDR1 is DFQATT and CDR2 is SNEGSKA in the germline V gene (reference sequence). After removal of 6 bases from V and 2 bases from J, the junction contained 10 bases not matched to a gene. CDR3 size: 14 residues. The DNA for the CDR3 is TGCAGTGCCCTCCGGCGGGAGACAACCTACGAGCAGTACTTC. This encodes CSALRRETTYEQYF.

In its sample, this clonotype was seen a few times. The gene calls are TRBV12-5 and TRBJ1-3; no clear D gene. The CDR3 spans 13 residues. CDR1 and CDR2 from the germline V gene are LGHNT and FRNRAP. Trimming left V 6 bases short and J 0 bases short, with 6 bases between. The DNA for the CDR3 is TGTGCTAGTGGCCAGTACTCTGGAAACACCATATATTTT. It codes for CASGQYSGNTIYF.

This chain links TRBV7-3 with TRBJ1-6; possible D gene TRBD1, 6 bases. V was shortened by 3 bases and J by 9 bases, with 12 bases between the two germline ends. This CDR3 comprises 14 residues. CDR1 and CDR2 (germline): SGHTA, FQGTGA. The CDR3 region is CASSLGGLGSPLHF. CDR3 nucleotides: TGTGCCAGCAGCTTGGGGGGGCTGGGTTCACCCCTCCACTTT.

The rearrangement links TRBV7-2 to TRBJ1-1, with 7 bases aligning to TRBD1. The junction had 21 bases not matched to a gene; V was cut back by 9 bases and J by 8 bases. The CDR3 is 16 amino acids. Germline loops: CDR1 SGHTA, CDR2 FQGNSA. CDR3 region: CARSRLGQEDYVEAFF. In DNA, the CDR3 is TGTGCCAGGAGCCGCCTCGGACAGGAGGATTATGTGGAAGCTTTCTTT.

This clonotype came up many times. The chain has TRBV5-5 and TRBJ2-1, with no clear D. Between the trimmed V and J ends, which lost 0 bases and 9 bases, there was a span of 4 bases. The CDR3 has 11 amino acids. Germline CDR1 and CDR2: SGHKS and YYEKEE (reference sequence). This chain's CDR3 is CASSLATEQFF. DNA of the CDR3: TGTGCCAGCAGCTTGGCGACTGAGCAGTTCTTC.

This clonotype was detected a few times. The J gene is TRBJ2-5, the V gene TRBV6-5; D possibly corresponds to TRBD2 (5 bases). V lost 10 bases, J lost 1 base, and 13 bases lay in between. The V gene's germline CDR1 is MNHEY and CDR2 SVGAGI. The CDR3 runs to 13 residues. The CDR3 DNA follows: TGTGCCATCAGGAGCGGCACCCAAGAGACCCAGTACTTC. It translates to CAIRSGTQETQYF.

The rearrangement joins TRBV6-5 to TRBJ2-1, with 7 bases fitting TRBD2. Germline V lookup: CDR1 MNHEY, CDR2 SVGAGI. This CDR3 has 17 residues. Trimming removed 2 bases from V and 6 bases from J; junction bases left unmatched: 13. CDR3 residues: CASSYLPTGLAVNEQFF. In nucleotides, the CDR3 is TGTGCCAGCAGTTACCTACCGACGGGGCTAGCGGTCAATGAGCAGTTCTTC.

This clonotype was counted at least ten times. This chain links TRBV7-3 with TRBJ2-3; tentatively, D is TRBD1 or TRBD2 (6 bases each). V lost 4 bases, J lost 6 bases, and 14 bases lay in between. The germline V gene encodes CDR1 SGHTA and CDR2 FQGTGA. CDR3 length: 14 residues. The CDR3 sequence is CASSSVGGLDTQYF. For the CDR3, the DNA is TGTGCCAGCAGCTCCGTGGGGGGCCTTGATACGCAGTATTTT.

A few counts support this clonotype. The rearrangement uses TRBV2 and TRBJ1-6; perhaps TRBD1 as D (5 bases). The V and J ends lost 8 bases and 10 bases respectively, with 9 bases between them. The length of the CDR3 is 11 residues. CDR1 and CDR2 from the germline V gene are SNHLY and FYNNEI. The CDR3 DNA is TGTGCCAGCGAGGGACGATCACCCCTCCACTTT. It yields the protein CASEGRSPLHF. The complete variable domain, with remaining parts taken from reference TRBV2 and TRBJ1-6, reads EPEVTQTPSHQVTQMGQEVILRCVPISNHLYFYWYRQILGQKVEFLVSFYNNEISEKSEIFDDQFSVERPDGSNFTLKIRSTKLEDSAMYFCASEGRSPLHFGNGTRLTVT.

This sequence joins TRBV4-1 and TRBJ2-1; TRBD2 matches at 8 bases. This CDR3 spans 16 amino acids. Germline-derived CDR1 and CDR2 are MGHRA and YSYEKL. The V segment lost 2 bases and the J segment 4 bases; nucleotides outside the gene matches: 7. In nucleotides, the CDR3 is TGCGCCAGCAGCCAACGAAGGCTAGCGGGTTACAATGAGCAGTTCTTC. It encodes CASSQRRLAGYNEQFF.

This chain links TRBV20-1 with TRBJ2-7; perhaps TRBD2 as D (6 bases). CDR3 length: 14 residues. Germline V gives CDR1 DFQATT, CDR2 SNEGSKA (reference sequence). V was clipped by 5 bases and J by 0 bases, with 14 bases between them. CDR3 coding DNA: TGCAGTGCTGTTGCTAGCGTTGGCTCCTACGAGCAGTACTTC. Its translation: CSAVASVGSYEQYF.

The CDR3: CASKDAGLYEQYF. CDR3 sequence (DNA): TGTGCCAGCAAGGACGCGGGGCTGTACGAGCAGTACTTC. This rearrangement joins TRBV2 to TRBJ2-7; possible D gene TRBD2, 6 bases. V was cut by 7 bases and J by 4 bases, with 14 bases left in between. The CDR3 is 13 residues long. Germline CDR1 and CDR2: SNHLY and FYNNEI.

The rearrangement links TRBV19 to TRBJ2-1; 11 bases agree with TRBD2. This CDR3 has 14 amino acids. Germline assignment: CDR1 LNHDA and CDR2 SQIVND (reference sequence). J gave up 9 bases and V 1 base, and 2 bases lay outside the gene matches. The CDR3 region has the DNA TGTGCCAGTAGTATAGGGGGACTAGCGGCTGAGCAGTTCTTC. Its translation: CASSIGGLAAEQFF.

The chain employs TRBV9 and TRBJ2-5; the D call may be TRBD1 or TRBD2 (5 bases each). From germline, CDR1 is SGDLS and CDR2 YYNGEE. The CDR3 runs to 16 residues. V gave up 4 bases and J gave up 3 bases, with 19 bases separating them. The CDR3: CASSPGAATPEETQYF. DNA for the CDR3: TGTGCCAGCAGCCCCGGGGCGGCCACACCCGAAGAGACCCAGTACTTC.

This clonotype came up a few times. This rearrangement joins TRBV15 to TRBJ2-5; 13 nucleotides line up with TRBD2. There are 16 residues in the CDR3. The V gene end was trimmed by 4 bases and the J gene end by 2 bases; junction bases not matched to a gene: 4. The germline gives CDR1 LNHNV, CDR2 YYDKDF (reference sequence). This CDR3 reads CATSTGTSGVQETQYF. The CDR3 region has the DNA TGTGCCACCAGCACAGGGACTAGCGGGGTGCAAGAGACCCAGTACTTC.